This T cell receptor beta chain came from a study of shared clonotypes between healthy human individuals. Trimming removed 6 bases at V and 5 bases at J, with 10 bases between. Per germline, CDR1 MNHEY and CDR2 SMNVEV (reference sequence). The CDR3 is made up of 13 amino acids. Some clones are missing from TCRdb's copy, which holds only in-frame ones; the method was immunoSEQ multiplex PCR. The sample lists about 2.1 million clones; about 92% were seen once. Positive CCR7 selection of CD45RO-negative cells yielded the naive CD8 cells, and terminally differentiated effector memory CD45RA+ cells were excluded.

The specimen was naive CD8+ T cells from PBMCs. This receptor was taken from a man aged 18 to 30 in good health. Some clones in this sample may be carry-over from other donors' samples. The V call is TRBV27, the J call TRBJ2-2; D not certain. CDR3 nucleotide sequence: TGTGCCAGCAGCCCCCGACGGACCGGGGAGCTGTTTTTT. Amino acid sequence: CASSPRRTGELFF.